Listed below are T cell receptor beta chains from one sample, sequenced in a study of Tregs in tolerant kidney transplant recipients. The protocol was immunoSEQ multiplex PCR, while the TCRdb copy is restricted to in-frame clones and leaves out a portion. The table lists approximately 90,000 clones, 93% of them singletons, with roughly 1.5% in the top ten. The starting material was CD4+ T cells from blood (PBMCs), obtained 12 months after the transplant. These receptors all come from a human patient who received a combined kidney and bone marrow transplant. Some T cells may trace back to the graft donor. CDR3s include the opening cysteine and the closing phenylalanine or tryptophan. D genes are given only for firm matches. Clone size is given for some rows only: seen once, a few or many times, or a class if the clone is expanded.

cdr3_length,d_call,v_call,j_call,clone_size,cdr3_nt,cdr3_aa
14,TRBD2,TRBV13,TRBJ2-3,.,TGTGCCAGCAAAGCGGGGTTACGCACAGATACGCAGTATTTT,CASKAGLRTDTQYF
15,.,TRBV7-3,TRBJ2-3,.,TGTGCCAGCAGCGCCCGGGCAACGGGGACAGATACGCAGTATTTT,CASSARATGTDTQYF
15,TRBD2,TRBV5-1,TRBJ2-5,once,TGCGCCAGCAGCCTGCGACTAGCGGGGATTGAGACCCAGTACTTC,CASSLRLAGIETQYF
13,.,TRBV28,TRBJ2-2,.,TGTGCCAGCCGTAGGGGGGGAACCGGGGAGCTGTTTTTT,CASRRGGTGELFF
13,.,TRBV28,TRBJ2-3,.,TGTGCCAGCAGTTCGAGATCTTCAGATACGCAGTATTTT,CASSSRSSDTQYF
15,.,TRBV5-6,TRBJ2-7,.,TGTGCCAGCAGCTTTCAGGGGAATCTCTTTTACGAGCAGTACTTC,CASSFQGNLFYEQYF
14,.,TRBV7-2,TRBJ1-2,.,TGTGCCAGCAGCTTAAGTTCTCAGGGCTATGGCTACACCTTC,CASSLSSQGYGYTF
15,.,TRBV5-4,TRBJ2-7,once,TGTGCCAGCAGCCAGAACCTAGGGGGGGAATACGAGCAGTACTTC,CASSQNLGGEYEQYF
14,.,TRBV7-3,TRBJ2-3,once,TGTGCCAGCAGCCCCCACCCAGGCACAGATACGCAGTATTTT,CASSPHPGTDTQYF
18,TRBD2,TRBV4-2,TRBJ2-3,.,TGTGCCAGCAGCCAAGACCCGACTAGCGGGAGTGGCACAGATACGCAGTATTTT,CASSQDPTSGSGTDTQYF
15,TRBD2,TRBV7-8,TRBJ2-2,.,TGTGCCAGCAGCTTTGAGCGGGAGGAAACCGGGGAGCTGTTTTTT,CASSFEREETGELFF
12,TRBD2,TRBV30,TRBJ2-1,.,TGTGCCTGGAGCTCCGGGACTAGTAAAAGATTCTTC,CAWSSGTSKRFF
16,TRBD2,TRBV7-2,TRBJ2-7,.,TGTGCCAGCAGCTTAGCCGGGACTAGCGGGAGCTACGAGCAGTACTTC,CASSLAGTSGSYEQYF
14,TRBD2,TRBV27,TRBJ2-3,.,TGTGCCCCTAGGACTAGCGGTCTCACAGATACGCAGTATTTT,CAPRTSGLTDTQYF
15,TRBD2,TRBV7-6,TRBJ2-7,.,TGTGCCAGCTCTTCACCGGGAGGGACCCCCTACGAGCAGTACTTC,CASSSPGGTPYEQYF
17,TRBD2,TRBV11-1,TRBJ2-6,.,TGTGCCAGCAGGGGGCTCCTATCTAGCGGGAGGCCTAGCGTCCTGACTTTC,CASRGLLSSGRPSVLTF
14,.,TRBV9,TRBJ2-1,.,TGTGCCAGCAGCACACGGACACTTATGGATGAGCAGTTCTTC,CASSTRTLMDEQFF
14,TRBD1,TRBV4-3,TRBJ1-4,.,TGCGCCAGCAGCCGCAGACAGGGCTCTGAAAAACTGTTTTTT,CASSRRQGSEKLFF
15,TRBD1,TRBV7-2,TRBJ2-7,.,TGTGCCAGCAGCTTACCTAGGAGACAGGGGAACGAGCAGTACTTC,CASSLPRRQGNEQYF
14,TRBD1,TRBV27,TRBJ2-7,.,TGTGCCAGCAGTCTCGGACAGGGTAGGAACGAGCAGTACTTC,CASSLGQGRNEQYF
14,TRBD2,TRBV7-3,TRBJ2-2,.,TGTGCCAGCAGCCCGGGACTAGCGGTCGGGGAGCTGTTTTTT,CASSPGLAVGELFF
15,TRBD2,TRBV6-5,TRBJ2-3,.,TGTGCCAGCAGTTACGGACTAGCGGGCCGAGATACGCAGTATTTT,CASSYGLAGRDTQYF
11,.,TRBV7-9,TRBJ2-3,.,TGTGCCAGCAGCAACTTAGATACGCAGTATTTT,CASSNLDTQYF
16,TRBD1,TRBV19,TRBJ2-3,.,TGTGCCAGTAGTATAACCGGGACAGGGTTGTCAGATACGCAGTATTTT,CASSITGTGLSDTQYF
19,TRBD2,TRBV9,TRBJ2-1,.,TGTGCCAGCAGCCCCGGACTAGCGGGGGGGCCGTTGGAGCAGAATGAGCAGTTCTTC,CASSPGLAGGPLEQNEQFF